This T cell receptor (beta chain) was profiled in a study of cytomegalovirus exposure and HLA in healthy donors (dated by TCRdb to 2016 to 2017). Regarding the complete study: An earlier analysis of roughly 610 of the donors reported around 280 Gb of sequence data and 95 million to 130 million unique TCR beta sequences obtained from 180 million or so T cells. In an earlier analysis of 500 to 650 of the donors, high-throughput TCR beta sequencing was used to judge whether each TCR beta V gene segment behaved as functional or pseudogenic. In a later genetic analysis, genome-wide SNP genotypes for about 65% of the 666 donors were used, and that subset was treated as a discovery cohort. Roughly 5 DR-DQ haplotypes were handled as single units for association and clustering because linkage in the cohort was strong. An early release that covered 640 HLA-typed donors contained about 300 gigabases of sequencing data and around 85 million unique TCR sequences. On average, 235,054 unique TCR beta nucleotide sequences were sequenced per donor among fewer than 500 genotyped donors of the cohort, with 15% to 20% of those sequences being non-productive. High-throughput TCR immunosequencing, statistical association of individual TCRs with disease status, and machine learning were combined to predict cytomegalovirus infection status. A later analysis re-analyzed previously published TCR beta repertoires from 600 to 850 donors and added high-resolution HLA genotyping to study TCR occurrence patterns. Rather than using new phenotypic data, the later analysis identified candidate immune exposures from TCR beta sequences and from how often those sequences occurred across donors. Of the roughly 400 genotyped donors, approximately 83% fell in the genetic ancestry cluster associated with self-reported Caucasian donors. HLA typing included class I and class II loci at four-digit resolution. The number of donors typed differed by locus, with about 629-640 for A, B, C, DRB1 and DQB1, roughly 520 for DQA1, some 570 for DPA1, and 400 to 490 for DPB1. The T cell repertoires of roughly 660 subjects were profiled by immunosequencing and related to cytomegalovirus serostatus. Along with the approximately 700-subject first cohort, a separate validation cohort of over a hundred different subjects was used. Every repertoire in the discovery cohort had been generated on one and the same sequencing platform. Donor age, sex, ethnicity and CMV serostatus were compiled alongside the repertoire data. The study aimed to test whether cataloging public T cell receptors could reveal signatures of past pathogen exposure. The investigation overall reported the following: According to a later genetic analysis, donors in an Asian-associated ancestry cluster had fewer N-insertions in productive TCRs than the approximately 710-donor mean. In a later analysis, TCR association rates were found to vary across HLA loci, with the most associated TCRs seen for DRB1 alleles and the fewest for HLA-C alleles. At a false discovery rate of 0.05, a later analysis linked under 20,000 TCR beta sequences to specific HLA alleles. In a later analysis, HLA-associated TCR beta chains showed more clonal expansion and lower generation probabilities than non-associated chains that were equally common. For the cohort, immune exposure information was limited to CMV serostatus. Strong co-occurrence of HLA alleles, especially DR and DQ, made assigning TCR associations to individual alleles difficult. Roughly uniform sequencing depth across donors was assumed in presence/absence analyses, although this assumption may not hold. In a later analysis, several top co-occurrence clusters were reported to appear linked to parvovirus B19, influenza, CMV and Epstein-Barr virus. Correlated functional status among segregating V segments might reflect linkage disequilibrium, but an unknown experimental factor could not be ruled out. It was suggested by the authors that the approach could potentially be generalized to other disease states and immunological phenotypes. Fewer than 20 rarely observed V segments, including chromosome 9 orphons, were excluded from the earlier analysis of a few hundred of the donors because counts were too low. The classifier was reported to diagnose cytomegalovirus status with high specificity and sensitivity in both the original cohort and the validation cohort. A cluster of highly shared sequence variants was judged likely to be a technical artifact of the sequencing pipeline. This cohort had only TCR beta chains sequenced, and the lack of alpha or paired-chain data limited which features could be detected. A later genetic analysis associated a missense DCLRE1C variant with V-gene and J-gene trimming of TCR beta chains, and an independent cohort replicated the association. A further reported finding was that TCR beta sequences accurately predicted the HLA-A and HLA-B alleles for most subjects in the first cohort. Across donors, most TCR sequences were observed very rarely, whereas some public TCRs were present in many individuals. The study gave a list of over 150 TCR beta chains associated with cytomegalovirus. The 87-base-pair reads could not distinguish some IMGT-functional V segments, including TRBV6-2 and TRBV6-3, so those segments were excluded. HLA typing was unavailable for some donors at each locus, so association tests used only the typed subset. In vitro tests confirmed that a few of the cytomegalovirus-associated TCR beta chains recognize cytomegalovirus antigens. In an earlier analysis of about 550 of the donors, most TCR beta V segments were observed in productive rearrangements about 87% or about 30% of the time, broadly matching IMGT annotations. In a later analysis, most CMV-associated TCR beta chains were found to appear HLA-restricted, with HLA associations seemingly driven largely by CMV exposure.

The CDR3 starts with the cysteine, ends with the phenylalanine, and has 14 residues. The read is trimmed to its CDR3 DNA, 42 bases read in frame from base 1. V drops 2 bases and J drops 4 bases, leaving 11 bases in between. In the germline V gene, CDR1 corresponds to KGHSH and CDR2 to LQKENI. Details on this clone: Its antigen has not been determined. The record has no base qualities; no much larger clone is one base away.

Library preparation was by the immunoSEQ multiplex PCR assay. The multiplex PCR relied on a mix of 60 forward primers for TCR Vbeta segments and 13 reverse primers for TCR Jbeta segments. A multiplex PCR assay on genomic DNA amplified the CDR3 region of rearranged TCR beta genes. Amplified TCR beta libraries were sequenced as 87-base-pair reads on the Illumina HiSeq System. On the authors' methods: Across the 500 to 850 repertoires, a later analysis counted approximately 83 million unique TCR beta chains, 9 million to 14 million of which were shared by at least two donors. Raw reads were error-corrected and collapsed into unique sequences with a nearest-neighbor algorithm that merged closely related sequences to remove PCR and sequencing errors. CDR3 sequences were aligned to IMGT reference sequences to assign V, D and J gene segments. For a sequence to be retained, a match of at least six nucleotides to both a V gene segment and a J gene segment was required. A rearrangement was called productive if the CDR3 had no stop codons and remained in frame with V and J, and every other rearrangement was called non-productive. Following IMGT convention, CDR3 was defined as the stretch from the second conserved V-encoded cysteine up to the conserved J-encoded phenylalanine. The earlier analysis of about 610 of the donors excluded sequences that lacked an unambiguous match to a single V gene segment. An earlier analysis of about 590 of the donors classified V segments as functional when productive rearrangements were above 56.7% and as segregating when the standard deviation between donors was above 5%. A statistical classification framework was built to diagnose cytomegalovirus status from the catalog of TCR beta chain sequences. V and J gene assignment, in a later analysis, came from comparing TCR nucleotide sequences with IMGT/GENE-DB human TR gene sequences. The TCRdist pipeline was used in a later analysis to assign CDR3 sequences and most-parsimonious VDJ recombination scenarios. A later analysis defined each TCR beta chain by its CDR3 amino acid sequence plus V-gene family, and excluded reads lacking a unique V-gene family. To address suspected cross-contamination and a sequencing artifact, a later analysis removed a few hundred highly shared, low-generation-probability nucleotide sequences. A later analysis calculated a clonal expansion index for each public chain from normalized within-repertoire ranks of inferred template counts. A later analysis computed generation probabilities with a VDJ recombination model fitted to out-of-frame rearrangements, and checked the results against IGoR. In a later analysis, hypergeometric tests were used to score TCR-TCR, TCR-HLA and TCR-CMV co-occurrence, with a repertoire-size bias correction applied to TCR pairs. False discovery rates were estimated in a later analysis by permuting HLA or CMV assignments 20 times. In a later analysis, co-occurring TCRs were grouped using DBSCAN, and TCRdist sequence similarity was added for clustering within HLA-allele-positive subsets. Repertoires with fewer than 30,000 or more than 120,000 public chains were left out of co-occurrence clustering, as were a few repertoires with anomalous nucleotide sharing. TCRdb carries this immuneACCESS record with in-frame sequences only. Its versions omit some clonotypes, under half of them owing to an unresolved V gene in the studies checked, with the rest unexplained. V, J and clone size derive from that table, while D and trimming were established from the DNA sequence. The table for this sample lists approximately 140,000 clones; about two thirds of them were counted only once. The ten biggest clones cover over 2% of the sample.

The cohort was made up of 666 healthy bone marrow donors. At the time of sampling, all cohort members were nominally healthy, though unrecorded immune exposures were likely present. The donor was CMV seropositive and was included in the group of 250 to 350 seropositive cohort members. A peripheral blood sample was collected from each donor, and TCR beta sequencing was performed on peripheral blood mononuclear cells. Genomic DNA extraction from the blood cell samples was performed with the Qiagen DNeasy Blood Extraction Kit. This clonotype was sampled from a woman in her fifties or sixties in good health and CMV-seropositive. Sequencing input: PBMCs. The chain is assembled from TRBV18 and TRBJ1-1, with TRBD1 perhaps the D gene, on 5 matching bases. The DNA reads as follows: TGTGCCAGCTCACCAAATCAGGGAGGCACTGAAGCTTTCTTT. Its coded protein is CASSPNQGGTEAFF.